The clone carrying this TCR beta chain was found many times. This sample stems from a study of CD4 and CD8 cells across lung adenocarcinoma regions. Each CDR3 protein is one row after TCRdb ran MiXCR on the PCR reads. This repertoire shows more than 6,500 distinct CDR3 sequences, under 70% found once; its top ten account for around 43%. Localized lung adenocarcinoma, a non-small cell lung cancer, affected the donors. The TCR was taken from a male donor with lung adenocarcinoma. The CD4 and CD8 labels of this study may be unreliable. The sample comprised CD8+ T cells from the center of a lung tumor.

CDR3 nucleotide sequence: TGTGCCAGCAGTCCCACAGGATTGAACTATGGCTACACCTTC. As protein: CASSPTGLNYGYTF. This chain joins TRBV27 and TRBJ1-2, with a tentative D call TRBD1 (5 bases). The ends were cut back, 5 bases at V and 2 bases at J, with 12 bases in the middle. The CDR3 runs to 14 residues. Per germline, CDR1 MNHEY and CDR2 SMNVEV (reference sequence).